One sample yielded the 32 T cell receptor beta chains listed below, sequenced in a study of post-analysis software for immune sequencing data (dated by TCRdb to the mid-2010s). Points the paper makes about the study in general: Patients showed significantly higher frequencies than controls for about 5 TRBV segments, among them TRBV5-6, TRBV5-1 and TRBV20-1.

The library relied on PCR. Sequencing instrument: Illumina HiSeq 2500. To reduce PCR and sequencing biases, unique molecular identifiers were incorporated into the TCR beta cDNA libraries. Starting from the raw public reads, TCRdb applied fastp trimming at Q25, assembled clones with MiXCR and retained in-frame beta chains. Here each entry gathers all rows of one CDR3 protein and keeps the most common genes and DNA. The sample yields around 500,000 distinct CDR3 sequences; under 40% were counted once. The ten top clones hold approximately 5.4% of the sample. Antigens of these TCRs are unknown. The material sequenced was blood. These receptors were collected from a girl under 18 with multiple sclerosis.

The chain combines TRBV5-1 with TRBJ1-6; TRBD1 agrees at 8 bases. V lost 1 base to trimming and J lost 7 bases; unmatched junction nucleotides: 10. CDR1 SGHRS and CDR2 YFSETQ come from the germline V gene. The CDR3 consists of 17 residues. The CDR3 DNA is TGCGCCAGCAGCTTGTCCTACGGACAGGGTAGAAATTCACCCCTCCACTTT. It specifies CASSLSYGQGRNSPLHF. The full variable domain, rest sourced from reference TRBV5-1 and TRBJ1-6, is KAGVTQTPRYLIKTRGQQVTLSCSPISGHRSVSWYQQTPGQGLQFLFEYFSETQRNKGNFPGRFSGRQFSNSRSEMNVSTLELGDSALYLCASSLSYGQGRNSPLHFGNGTRLTVT.

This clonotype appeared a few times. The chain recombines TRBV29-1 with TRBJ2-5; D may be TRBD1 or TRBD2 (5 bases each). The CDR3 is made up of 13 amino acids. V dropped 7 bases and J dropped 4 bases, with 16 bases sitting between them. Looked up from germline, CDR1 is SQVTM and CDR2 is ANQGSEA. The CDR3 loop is CSAGFRGTETQYF. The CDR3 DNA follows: TGCAGCGCGGGTTTCCGGGGCACAGAGACCCAGTACTTC.

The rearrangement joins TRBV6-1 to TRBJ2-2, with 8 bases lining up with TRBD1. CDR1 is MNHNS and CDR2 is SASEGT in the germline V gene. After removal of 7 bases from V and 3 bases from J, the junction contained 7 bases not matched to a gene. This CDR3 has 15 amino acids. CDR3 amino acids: CASIQDRDYTGELFF. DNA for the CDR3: TGTGCCAGCATCCAGGACAGGGATTACACCGGGGAGCTGTTTTTT.

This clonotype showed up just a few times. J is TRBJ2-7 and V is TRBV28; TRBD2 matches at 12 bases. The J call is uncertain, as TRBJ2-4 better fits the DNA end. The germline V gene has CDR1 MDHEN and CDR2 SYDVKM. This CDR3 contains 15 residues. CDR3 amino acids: CASSTSGGLGDIQYF. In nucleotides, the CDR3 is TGTGCCAGCAGTACTAGCGGGGGGCTAGGGGACATTCAGTACTTC.

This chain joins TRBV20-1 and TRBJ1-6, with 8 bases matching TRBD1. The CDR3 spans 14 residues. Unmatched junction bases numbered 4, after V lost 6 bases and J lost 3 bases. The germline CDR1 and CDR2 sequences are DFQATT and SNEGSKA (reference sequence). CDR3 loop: CSAVQGGYNSPLHF. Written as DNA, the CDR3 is TGCAGTGCAGTACAGGGGGGCTATAATTCACCCCTCCACTTT.

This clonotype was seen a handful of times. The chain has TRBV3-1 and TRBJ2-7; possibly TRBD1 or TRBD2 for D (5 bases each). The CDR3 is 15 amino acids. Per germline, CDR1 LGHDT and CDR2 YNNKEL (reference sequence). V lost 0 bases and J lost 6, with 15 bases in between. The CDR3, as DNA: TGTGCCAGCAGCCAAGATATGGCTTCGAGGGGCGAGCAGTACTTC. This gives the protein CASSQDMASRGEQYF.

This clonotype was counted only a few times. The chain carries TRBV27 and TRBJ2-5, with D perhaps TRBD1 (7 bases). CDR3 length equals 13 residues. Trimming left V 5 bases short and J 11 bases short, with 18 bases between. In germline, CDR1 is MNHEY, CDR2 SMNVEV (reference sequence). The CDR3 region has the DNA TGTGCCAGCAGTAAGACAGGGACTGCGGTGCAGTACTTC. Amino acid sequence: CASSKTGTAVQYF.

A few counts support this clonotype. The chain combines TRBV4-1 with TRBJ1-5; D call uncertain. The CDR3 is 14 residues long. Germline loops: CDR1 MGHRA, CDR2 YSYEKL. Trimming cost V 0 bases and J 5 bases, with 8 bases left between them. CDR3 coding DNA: TGCGCCAGCAGCCAAGATCGGAATTATCAGCCCCAGCATTTT. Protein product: CASSQDRNYQPQHF.

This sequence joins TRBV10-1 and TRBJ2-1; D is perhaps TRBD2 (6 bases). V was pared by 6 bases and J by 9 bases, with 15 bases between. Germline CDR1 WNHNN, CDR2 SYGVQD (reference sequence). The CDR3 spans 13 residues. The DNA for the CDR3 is TGCGCCAGCAGGGTGAGGGCCGGGAGTGAGCAGTTCTTC. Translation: CASRVRAGSEQFF.

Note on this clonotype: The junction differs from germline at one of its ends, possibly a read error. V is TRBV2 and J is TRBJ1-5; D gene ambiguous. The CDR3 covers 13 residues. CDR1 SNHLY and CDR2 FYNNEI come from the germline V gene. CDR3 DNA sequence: TGTGCCGGCAGTGCCGGGAGGGATCAGCCCCAGCATTTT. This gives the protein CAGSAGRDQPQHF. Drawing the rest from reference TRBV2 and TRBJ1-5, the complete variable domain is EPEVTQTPSHQVTQMGQEVILRCVPISNHLYFYWYRQILGQKVEFLVSFYNNEISEKSEIFDDQFSVERPDGSNFTLKIRSTKLEDSAMYFCAGSAGRDQPQHFGDGTRLSIL.

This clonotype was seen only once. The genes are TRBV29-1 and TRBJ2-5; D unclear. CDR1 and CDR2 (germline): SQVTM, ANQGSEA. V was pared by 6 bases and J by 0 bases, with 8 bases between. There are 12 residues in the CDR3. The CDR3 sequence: CSVGSDQETQYF. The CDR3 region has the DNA TGCAGCGTGGGGTCTGACCAAGAGACCCAGTACTTC. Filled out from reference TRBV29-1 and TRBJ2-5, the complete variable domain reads SAVISQKPSRDICQRGTSLTIQCQVDSQVTMMFWYRQQPGQSLTLIATANQGSEATYESGFVIDKFPISRPNLTFSTLTVSNMSPEDSSIYLCSVGSDQETQYFGPGTRLLVL.

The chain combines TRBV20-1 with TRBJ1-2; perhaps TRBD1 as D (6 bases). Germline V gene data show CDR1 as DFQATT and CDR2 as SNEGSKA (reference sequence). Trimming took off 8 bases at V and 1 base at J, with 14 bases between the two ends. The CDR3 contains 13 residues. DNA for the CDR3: TGCAGTCCGACCATGGACAGTAACTATGGCTACACCTTC. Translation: CSPTMDSNYGYTF.

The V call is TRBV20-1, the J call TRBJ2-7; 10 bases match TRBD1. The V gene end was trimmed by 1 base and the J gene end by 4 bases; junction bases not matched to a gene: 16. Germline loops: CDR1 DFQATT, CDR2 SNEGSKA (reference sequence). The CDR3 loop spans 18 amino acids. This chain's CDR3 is CSARGSTLMDRGNYEQYF. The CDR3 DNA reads TGCAGTGCTAGAGGCTCAACCTTAATGGACAGGGGGAATTACGAGCAGTACTTC.

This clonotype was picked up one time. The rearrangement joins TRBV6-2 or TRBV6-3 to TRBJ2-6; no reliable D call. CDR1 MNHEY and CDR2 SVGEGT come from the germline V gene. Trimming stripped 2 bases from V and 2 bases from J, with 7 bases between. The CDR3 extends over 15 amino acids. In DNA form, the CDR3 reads TGTGCCAGCAGTTACGGCGTAGCTGGGGCCAACGTCCTGACTTTC. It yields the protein CASSYGVAGANVLTF.

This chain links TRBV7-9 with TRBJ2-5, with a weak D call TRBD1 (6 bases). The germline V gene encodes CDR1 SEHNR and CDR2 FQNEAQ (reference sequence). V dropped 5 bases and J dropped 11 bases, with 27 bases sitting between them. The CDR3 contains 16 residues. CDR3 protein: CASSTFDLGHDLKQYF. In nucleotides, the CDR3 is TGTGCCAGCAGCACCTTCGATCTGGGACATGACCTAAAGCAGTACTTC.

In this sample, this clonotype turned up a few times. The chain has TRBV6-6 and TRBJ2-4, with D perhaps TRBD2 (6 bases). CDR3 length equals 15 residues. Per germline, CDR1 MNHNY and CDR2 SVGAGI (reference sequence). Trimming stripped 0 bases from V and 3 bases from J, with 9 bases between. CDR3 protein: CASSYSRGGKNIQYF. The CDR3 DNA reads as TGTGCCAGCAGTTACTCGAGGGGAGGCAAAAACATTCAGTACTTC.

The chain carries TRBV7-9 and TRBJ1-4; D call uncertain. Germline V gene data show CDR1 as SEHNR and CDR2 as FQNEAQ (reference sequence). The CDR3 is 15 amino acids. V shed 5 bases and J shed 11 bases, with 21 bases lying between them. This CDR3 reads CASSPHGLLPWKLFF. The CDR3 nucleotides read TGTGCCAGCAGCCCACATGGACTGCTCCCTTGGAAACTGTTTTTT.

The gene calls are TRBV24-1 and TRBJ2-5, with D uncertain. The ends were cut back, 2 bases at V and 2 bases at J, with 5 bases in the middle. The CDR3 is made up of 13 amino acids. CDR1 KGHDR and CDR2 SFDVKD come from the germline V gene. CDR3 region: CATSDSEQETQYF. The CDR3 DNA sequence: TGTGCCACCAGTGATTCCGAGCAAGAGACCCAGTACTTC.

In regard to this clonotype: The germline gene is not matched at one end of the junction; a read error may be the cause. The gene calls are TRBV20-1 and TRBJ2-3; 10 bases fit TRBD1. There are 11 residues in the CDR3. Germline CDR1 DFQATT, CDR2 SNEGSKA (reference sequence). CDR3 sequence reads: CRAKDRGRGYF. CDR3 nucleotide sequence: TGCAGGGCTAAAGACAGGGGGCGCGGGTATTTT.

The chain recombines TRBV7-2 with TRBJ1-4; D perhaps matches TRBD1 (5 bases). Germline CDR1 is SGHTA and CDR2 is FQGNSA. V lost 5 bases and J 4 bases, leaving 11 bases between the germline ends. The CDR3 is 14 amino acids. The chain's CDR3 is CASSQTVYNEKLFF. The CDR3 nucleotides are TGTGCCAGCAGCCAGACAGTCTATAATGAAAAACTGTTTTTT. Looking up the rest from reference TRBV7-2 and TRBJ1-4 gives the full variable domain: GAGVSQSPSNKVTEKGKDVELRCDPISGHTALYWYRQSLGQGLEFLIYFQGNSAPDKSGLPSDRFSAERTGGSVSTLTIQRTQQEDSAVYLCASSQTVYNEKLFFGSGTQLSVL.

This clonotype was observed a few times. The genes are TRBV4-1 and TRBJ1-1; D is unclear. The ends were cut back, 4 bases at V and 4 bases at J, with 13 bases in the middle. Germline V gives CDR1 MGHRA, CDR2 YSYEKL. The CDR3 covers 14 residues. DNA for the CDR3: TGCGCCAGCAGCCCGTCGGGGTTCGGCACTGAAGCTTTCTTT. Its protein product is CASSPSGFGTEAFF.

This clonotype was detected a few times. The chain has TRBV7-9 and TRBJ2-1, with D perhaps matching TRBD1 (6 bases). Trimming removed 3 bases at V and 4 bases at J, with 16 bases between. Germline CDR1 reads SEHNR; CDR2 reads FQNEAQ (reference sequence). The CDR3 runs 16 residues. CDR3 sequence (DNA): TGTGCCAGCAGCTTTAGGGCCACAGGGCGTTACAATGAGCAGTTCTTC. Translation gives CASSFRATGRYNEQFF.

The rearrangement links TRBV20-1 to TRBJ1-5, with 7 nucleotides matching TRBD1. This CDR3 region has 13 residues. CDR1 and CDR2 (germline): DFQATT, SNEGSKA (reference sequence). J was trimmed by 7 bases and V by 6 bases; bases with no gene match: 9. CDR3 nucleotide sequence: TGCAGTGCCCAAAAGGGGGCGGCGCAGCCCCAGCATTTT. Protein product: CSAQKGAAQPQHF.

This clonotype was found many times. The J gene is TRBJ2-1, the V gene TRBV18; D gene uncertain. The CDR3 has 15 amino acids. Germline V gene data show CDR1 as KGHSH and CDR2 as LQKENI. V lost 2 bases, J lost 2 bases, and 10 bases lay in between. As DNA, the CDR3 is TGTGCCAGCTCACCATTGGGAACAGCCTACAATGAGCAGTTCTTC. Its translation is CASSPLGTAYNEQFF.

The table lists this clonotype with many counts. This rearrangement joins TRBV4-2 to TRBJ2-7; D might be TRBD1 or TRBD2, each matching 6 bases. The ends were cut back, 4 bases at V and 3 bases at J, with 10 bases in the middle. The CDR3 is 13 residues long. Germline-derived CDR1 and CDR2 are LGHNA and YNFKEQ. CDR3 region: CASSRLGGYEQYF. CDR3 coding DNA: TGTGCCAGCAGCCGACTAGGGGGCTACGAGCAGTACTTC.

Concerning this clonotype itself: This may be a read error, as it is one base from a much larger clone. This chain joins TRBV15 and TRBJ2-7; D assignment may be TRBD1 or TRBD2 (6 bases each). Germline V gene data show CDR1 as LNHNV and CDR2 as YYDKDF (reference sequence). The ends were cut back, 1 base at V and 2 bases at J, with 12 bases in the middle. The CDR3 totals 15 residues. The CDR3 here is CATSRAFGGPYEQYV. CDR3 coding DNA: TGTGCCACCAGCAGAGCCTTCGGGGGCCCCTACGAGCAGTACGTC.

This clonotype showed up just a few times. The CDR3 DNA is TGCGCCAGCAGCTGGACGGGACAGAGGAACACTGAAGCTTTCTTT. This gives the protein CASSWTGQRNTEAFF. The rearrangement links TRBV5-1 to TRBJ1-1; 7 bases map to TRBD1. Per germline, CDR1 SGHRS and CDR2 YFSETQ. The CDR3 has 15 amino acids. V lost 3 bases and J lost 1; bases outside the gene matches: 6.

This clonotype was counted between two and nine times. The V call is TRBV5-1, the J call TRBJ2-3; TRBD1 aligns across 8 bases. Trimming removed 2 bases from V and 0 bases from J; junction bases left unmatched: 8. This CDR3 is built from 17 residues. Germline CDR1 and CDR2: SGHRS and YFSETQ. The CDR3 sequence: CASSFRGRGTSTDTQYF. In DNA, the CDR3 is TGCGCCAGCAGCTTCAGGGGGCGCGGAACTAGCACAGATACGCAGTATTTT.

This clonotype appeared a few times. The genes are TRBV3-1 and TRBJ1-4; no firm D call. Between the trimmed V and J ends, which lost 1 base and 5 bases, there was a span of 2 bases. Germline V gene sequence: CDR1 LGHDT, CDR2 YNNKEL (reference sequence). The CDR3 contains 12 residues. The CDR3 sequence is CASSQVNEKLFF. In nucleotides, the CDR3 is TGTGCCAGCAGCCAAGTGAATGAAAAACTGTTTTTT.

CDR3 coding DNA: TGTGCCAGCAGCTTAAAAAGCACTAACGGGGGAACAGATACGCAGTATTTT. Its translation is CASSLKSTNGGTDTQYF. V and J are TRBV7-8 and TRBJ2-3, with D possibly being TRBD2 (6 bases). Germline V gives CDR1 SGHVS, CDR2 FQNEAQ. CDR3 length: 17 residues. Trimming stripped 2 bases from V and 3 bases from J, with 18 bases between.

In nucleotides, the CDR3 is TGCAGTGCTTCGGACAGGTCGGTTGGCTACACCTTC. This gives the protein CSASDRSVGYTF. This chain connects TRBV20-1 to TRBJ1-2; 7 bases are a match to TRBD1. The germline V gene has CDR1 DFQATT and CDR2 SNEGSKA (reference sequence). The trim removed 5 bases at V and 7 bases at J, leaving 7 bases unmatched. The CDR3 sequence is 12 residues long.

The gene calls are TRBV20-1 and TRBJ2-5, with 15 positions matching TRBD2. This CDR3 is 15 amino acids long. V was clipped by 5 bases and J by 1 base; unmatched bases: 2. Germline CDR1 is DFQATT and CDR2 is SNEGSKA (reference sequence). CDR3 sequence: CSAGTSGGFQETQYF. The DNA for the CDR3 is TGCAGTGCTGGGACTAGCGGGGGGTTCCAAGAGACCCAGTACTTC.